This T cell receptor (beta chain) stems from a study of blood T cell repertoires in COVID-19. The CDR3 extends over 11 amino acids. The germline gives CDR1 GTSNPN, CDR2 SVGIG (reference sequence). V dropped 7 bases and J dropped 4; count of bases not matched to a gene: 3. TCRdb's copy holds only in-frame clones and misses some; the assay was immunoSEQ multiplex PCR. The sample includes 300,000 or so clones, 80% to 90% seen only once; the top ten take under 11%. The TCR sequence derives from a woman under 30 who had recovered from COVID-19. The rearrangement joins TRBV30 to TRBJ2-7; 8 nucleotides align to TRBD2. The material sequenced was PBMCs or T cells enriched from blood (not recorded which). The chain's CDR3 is CAYAGGYEQYF. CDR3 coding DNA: TGTGCCTATGCGGGGGGATACGAGCAGTACTTC.